This T cell receptor beta chain was identified during a study of cytomegalovirus exposure and HLA in healthy donors. The PCR employed 60 Vbeta primers together with 13 Jbeta primers. Clones were read by immunoSEQ multiplex PCR, and TCRdb kept only the in-frame ones, dropping some. The sample includes roughly 130,000 clones, about 80% seen only once; the top ten take more than 2.5%. The study, taken as a whole, reports: Later work found that TCR association rates differed between HLA loci; DRB1 had the most and HLA-C the fewest. Several of the most significant clusters were apparently associated with common viral pathogens in a later analysis. The study listed about 150 cytomegalovirus-associated TCR beta chains.

Turning to this clone: The target antigen is unknown.

Sequenced material: PBMCs. This clonotype was sampled from a male donor in good health and CMV-seronegative.

CDR3: CASSSRDRGHNEQFF. CDR3 nucleotide sequence: TGTGCCAGCAGTTCCCGGGACAGGGGCCACAATGAGCAGTTCTTC. The J gene is TRBJ2-1, the V gene TRBV27, with 10 bases lining up with TRBD1. The germline gives CDR1 MNHEY, CDR2 SMNVEV (reference sequence). V shed 4 bases and J 5 bases; nucleotides not matched to a gene: 5. The CDR3 is 15 residues long.